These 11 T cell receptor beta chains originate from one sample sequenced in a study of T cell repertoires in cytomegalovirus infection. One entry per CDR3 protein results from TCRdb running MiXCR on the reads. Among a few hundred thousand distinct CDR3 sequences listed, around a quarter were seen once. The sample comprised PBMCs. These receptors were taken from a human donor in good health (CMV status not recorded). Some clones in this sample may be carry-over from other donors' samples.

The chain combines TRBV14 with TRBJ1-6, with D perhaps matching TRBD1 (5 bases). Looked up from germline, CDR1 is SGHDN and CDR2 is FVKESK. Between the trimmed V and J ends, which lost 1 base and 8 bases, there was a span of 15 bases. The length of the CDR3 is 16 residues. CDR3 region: CASSQGSSGWYSPLHF. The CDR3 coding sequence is TGTGCCAGCAGCCAAGGAAGTTCAGGGTGGTATTCACCCCTCCACTTT.

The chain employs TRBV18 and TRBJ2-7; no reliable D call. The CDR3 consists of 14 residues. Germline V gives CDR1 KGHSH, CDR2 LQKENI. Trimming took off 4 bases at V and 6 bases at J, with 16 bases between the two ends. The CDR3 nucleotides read TGTGCCAGCTCACAGAAAGGGCTAGTCGGCGAGCAGTACTTC. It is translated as CASSQKGLVGEQYF.

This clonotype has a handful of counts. The CDR3 loop is CASSYTRAANSYEQYV. CDR3 bases: TGTGCCAGCAGTTATACCAGGGCAGCTAACTCCTACGAGCAGTACGTC. V is TRBV6-2 or TRBV6-3 and J is TRBJ2-7; D is perhaps TRBD1 (5 bases). CDR1 is MNHEY, CDR2 SVGEGT, per germline. The CDR3 is made up of 16 amino acids. V lost 3 bases, J lost 0 bases, and 15 bases lay in between.

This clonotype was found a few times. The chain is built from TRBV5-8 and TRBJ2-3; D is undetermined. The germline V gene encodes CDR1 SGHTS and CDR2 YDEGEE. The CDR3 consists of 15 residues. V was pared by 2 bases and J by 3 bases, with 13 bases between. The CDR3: CASSLRPLVTDTQYF. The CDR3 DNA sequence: TGTGCCAGCAGCTTAAGGCCTTTGGTTACAGATACGCAGTATTTT.

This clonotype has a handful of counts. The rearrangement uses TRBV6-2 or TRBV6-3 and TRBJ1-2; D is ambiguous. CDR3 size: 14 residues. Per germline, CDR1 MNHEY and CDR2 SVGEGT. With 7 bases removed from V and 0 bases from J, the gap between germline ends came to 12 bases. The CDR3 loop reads CASTPLRANYGYTF. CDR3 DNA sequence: TGTGCCAGCACCCCTCTTCGGGCTAACTATGGCTACACCTTC.

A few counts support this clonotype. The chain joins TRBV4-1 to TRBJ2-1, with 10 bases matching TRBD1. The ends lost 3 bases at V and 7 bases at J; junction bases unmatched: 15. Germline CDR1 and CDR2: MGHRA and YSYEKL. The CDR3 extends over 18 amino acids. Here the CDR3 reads CASSHLPSGQGVLNEQFF. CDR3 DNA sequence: TGCGCCAGCAGCCATCTTCCCTCTGGACAGGGGGTATTAAATGAGCAGTTCTTC.

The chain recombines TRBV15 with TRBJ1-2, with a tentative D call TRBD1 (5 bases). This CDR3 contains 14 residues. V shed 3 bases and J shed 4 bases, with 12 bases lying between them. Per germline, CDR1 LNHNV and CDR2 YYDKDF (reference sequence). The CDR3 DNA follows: TGTGCCACCAGCAGCGGGACCGCTATCTATGGCTACACCTTC. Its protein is CATSSGTAIYGYTF.

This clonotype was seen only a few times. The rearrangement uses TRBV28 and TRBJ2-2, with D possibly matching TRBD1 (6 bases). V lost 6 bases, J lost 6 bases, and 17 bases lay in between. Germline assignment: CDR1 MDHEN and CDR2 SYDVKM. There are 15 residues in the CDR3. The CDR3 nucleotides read TGTGCCAGCAGAACAACAGGGATTCAATCCGGGGAGCTGTTTTTT. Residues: CASRTTGIQSGELFF.

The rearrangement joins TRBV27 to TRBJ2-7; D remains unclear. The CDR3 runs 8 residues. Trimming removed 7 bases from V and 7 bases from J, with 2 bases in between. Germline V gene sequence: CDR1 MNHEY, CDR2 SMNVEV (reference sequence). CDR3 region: CASNEQYV. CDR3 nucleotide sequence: TGTGCCAGCAATGAGCAGTACGTC.

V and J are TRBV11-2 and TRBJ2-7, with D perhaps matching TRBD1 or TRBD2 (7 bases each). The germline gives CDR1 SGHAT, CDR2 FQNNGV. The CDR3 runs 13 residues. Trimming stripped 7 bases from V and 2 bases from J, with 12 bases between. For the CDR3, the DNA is TGTGCCAGCACTCAGGGGGGGGCCTACGAGCAGTACGTC. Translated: CASTQGGAYEQYV.

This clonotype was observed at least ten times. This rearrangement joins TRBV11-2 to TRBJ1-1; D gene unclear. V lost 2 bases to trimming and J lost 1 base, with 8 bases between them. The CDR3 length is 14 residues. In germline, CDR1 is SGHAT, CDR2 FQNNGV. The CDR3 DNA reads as TGTGCCAGCAGCTTACTTTCGGAGAACACTGAAGCTTTCTTT. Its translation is CASSLLSENTEAFF.